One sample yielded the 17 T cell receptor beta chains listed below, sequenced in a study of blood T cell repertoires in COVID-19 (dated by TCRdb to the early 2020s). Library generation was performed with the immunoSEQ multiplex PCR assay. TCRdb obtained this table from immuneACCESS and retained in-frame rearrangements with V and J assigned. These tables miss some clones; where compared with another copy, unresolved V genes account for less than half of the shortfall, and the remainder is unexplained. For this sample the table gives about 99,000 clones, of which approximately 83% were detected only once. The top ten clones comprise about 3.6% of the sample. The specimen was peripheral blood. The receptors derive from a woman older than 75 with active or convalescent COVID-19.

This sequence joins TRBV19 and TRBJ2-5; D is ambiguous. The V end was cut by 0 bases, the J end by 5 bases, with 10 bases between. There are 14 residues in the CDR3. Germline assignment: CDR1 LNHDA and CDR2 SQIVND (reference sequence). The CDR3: CASSIDSWRETQYF. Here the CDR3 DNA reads TGTGCCAGTAGTATAGACAGTTGGCGGGAGACCCAGTACTTC.

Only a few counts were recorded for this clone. CDR3 in amino acids: CASSFGMADTGELFF. The CDR3 DNA follows: TGCGCCAGCAGCTTCGGAATGGCGGACACCGGGGAGCTGTTTTTT. The chain has TRBV5-1 and TRBJ2-2; D remains unclear. The CDR3 has 15 residues. Trimming stripped 2 bases from V and 3 bases from J, with 11 bases between. Germline loops: CDR1 SGHRS, CDR2 YFSETQ.

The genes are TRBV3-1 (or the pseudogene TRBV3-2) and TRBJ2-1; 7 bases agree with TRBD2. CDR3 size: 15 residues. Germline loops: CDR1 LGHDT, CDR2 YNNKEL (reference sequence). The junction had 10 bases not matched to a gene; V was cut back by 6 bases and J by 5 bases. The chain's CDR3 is CASRHRDYLNNEQFF. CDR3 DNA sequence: TGTGCCAGCAGACACCGGGACTACCTGAACAATGAGCAGTTCTTC.

Here the CDR3 DNA reads TGTGCCAGCAGCTTACCAGGGGGTTGGGGTCAGCCCCAGCATTTT. This codes for CASSLPGGWGQPQHF. The rearrangement links TRBV7-8 to TRBJ1-5; 7 bases fit TRBD1. Trimming took 2 bases from V and 6 from J; bases not matched to a gene: 7. Germline V CDR1 and CDR2: SGHVS, FQNEAQ. This CDR3 is 15 amino acids long.

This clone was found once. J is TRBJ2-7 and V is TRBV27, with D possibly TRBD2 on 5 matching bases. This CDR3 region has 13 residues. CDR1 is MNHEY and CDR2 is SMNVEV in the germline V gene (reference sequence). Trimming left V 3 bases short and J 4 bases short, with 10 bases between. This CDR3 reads CASSFDYGYEQYF. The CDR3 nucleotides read TGTGCCAGCAGTTTTGACTATGGGTACGAGCAGTACTTC.

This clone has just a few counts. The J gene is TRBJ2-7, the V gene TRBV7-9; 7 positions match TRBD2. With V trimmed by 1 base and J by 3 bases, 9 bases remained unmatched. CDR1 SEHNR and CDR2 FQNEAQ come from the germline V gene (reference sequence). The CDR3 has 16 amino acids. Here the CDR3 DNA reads TGTGCCAGCAGCTTAGTCGTGGCGGGGGAGCTCTACGAGCAGTACTTC. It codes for CASSLVVAGELYEQYF.

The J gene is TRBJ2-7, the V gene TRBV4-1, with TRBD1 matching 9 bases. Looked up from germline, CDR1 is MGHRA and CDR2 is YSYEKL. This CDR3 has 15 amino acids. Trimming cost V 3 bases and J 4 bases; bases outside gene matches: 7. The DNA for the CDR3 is TGCGCCAGCAGCCATGGACAGGGGTATCAGTACGAGCAGTACTTC. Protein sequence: CASSHGQGYQYEQYF.

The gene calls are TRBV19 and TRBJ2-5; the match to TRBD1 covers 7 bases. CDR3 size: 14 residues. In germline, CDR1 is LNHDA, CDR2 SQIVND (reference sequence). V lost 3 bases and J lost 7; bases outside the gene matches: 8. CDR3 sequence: CASSIATGSVTQYF. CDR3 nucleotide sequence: TGTGCCAGTAGTATCGCGACAGGGTCGGTGACCCAGTACTTC. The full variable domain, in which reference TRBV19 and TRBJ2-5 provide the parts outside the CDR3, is DGGITQSPKYLFRKEGQNVTLSCEQNLNHDAMYWYRQDPGQGLRLIYYSQIVNDFQKGDIAEGYSVSREKKESFPLTVTSAQKNPTAFYLCASSIATGSVTQYFGPGTRLLVL.

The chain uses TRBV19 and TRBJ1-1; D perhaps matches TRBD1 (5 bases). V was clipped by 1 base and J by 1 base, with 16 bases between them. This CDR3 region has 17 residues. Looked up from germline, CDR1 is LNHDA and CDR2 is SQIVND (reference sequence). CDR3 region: CASSIVGSRRGNTEAFF. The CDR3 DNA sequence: TGTGCCAGTAGTATAGTAGGCTCACGGAGGGGGAACACTGAAGCTTTCTTT.

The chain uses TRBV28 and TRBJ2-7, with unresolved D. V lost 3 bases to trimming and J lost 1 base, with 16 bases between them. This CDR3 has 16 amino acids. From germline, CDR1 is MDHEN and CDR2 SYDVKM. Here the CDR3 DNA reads TGTGCCAGCAGTTTTGGTACGAGTACGGAGTCCTACGAGCAGTACTTC. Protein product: CASSFGTSTESYEQYF.

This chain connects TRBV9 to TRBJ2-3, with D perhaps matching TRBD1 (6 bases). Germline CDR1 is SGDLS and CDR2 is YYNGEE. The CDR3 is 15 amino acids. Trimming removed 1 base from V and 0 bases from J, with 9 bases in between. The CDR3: CASSVRDRSTDTQYF. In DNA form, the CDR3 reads TGTGCCAGCAGCGTAAGAGACAGGAGCACAGATACGCAGTATTTT.

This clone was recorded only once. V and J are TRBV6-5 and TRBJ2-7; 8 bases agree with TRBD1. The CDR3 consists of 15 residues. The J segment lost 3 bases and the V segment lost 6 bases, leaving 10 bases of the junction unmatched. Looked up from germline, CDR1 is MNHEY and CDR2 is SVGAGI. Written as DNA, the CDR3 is TGTGCCAGCAGCAGCCCGGACAGGGCTGACTACGAGCAGTACTTC. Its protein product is CASSSPDRADYEQYF.

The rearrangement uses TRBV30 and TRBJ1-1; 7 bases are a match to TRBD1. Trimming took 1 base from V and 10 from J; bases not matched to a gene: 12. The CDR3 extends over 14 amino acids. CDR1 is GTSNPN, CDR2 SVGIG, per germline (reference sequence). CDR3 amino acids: CAWSGRGHGSGAFF. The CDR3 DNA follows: TGTGCCTGGAGTGGGAGGGGGCACGGCTCGGGAGCTTTCTTT.

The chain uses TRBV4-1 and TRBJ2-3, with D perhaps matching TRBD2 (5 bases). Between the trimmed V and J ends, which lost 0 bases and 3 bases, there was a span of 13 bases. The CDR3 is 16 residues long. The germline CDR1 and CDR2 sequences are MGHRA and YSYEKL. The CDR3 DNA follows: TGCGCCAGCAGCCAAGATGGCACCCGGGGAACAGATACGCAGTATTTT. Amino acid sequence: CASSQDGTRGTDTQYF.

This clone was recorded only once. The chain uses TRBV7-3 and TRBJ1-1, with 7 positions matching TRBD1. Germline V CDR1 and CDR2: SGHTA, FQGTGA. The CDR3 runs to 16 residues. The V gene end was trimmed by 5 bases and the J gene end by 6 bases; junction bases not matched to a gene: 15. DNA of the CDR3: TGTGCCAGCAGCCCCTCGACAAGGGGGCATAGGGCTGAAGCTTTCTTT. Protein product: CASSPSTRGHRAEAFF.

The DNA for the CDR3 is TGTGCCAGCAGTTACTCGCAGGTTGGGTTAGAGACCCAGTACTTC. This translates into CASSYSQVGLETQYF. The V and J genes are TRBV6-5 and TRBJ2-5; D is ambiguous. The CDR3 has 15 amino acids. V was pared by 0 bases and J by 4 bases, with 12 bases between. From germline, CDR1 is MNHEY and CDR2 SVGAGI.

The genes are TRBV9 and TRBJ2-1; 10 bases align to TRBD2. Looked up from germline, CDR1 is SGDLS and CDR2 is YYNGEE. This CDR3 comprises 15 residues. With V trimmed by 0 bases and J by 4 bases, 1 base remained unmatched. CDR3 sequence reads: CASSVEGLAYNEQFF. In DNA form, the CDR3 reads TGTGCCAGCAGCGTAGAGGGACTAGCGTACAATGAGCAGTTCTTC.